Sequencing of this T cell receptor beta chain was carried out in a study of cytomegalovirus exposure and HLA in healthy donors. This CDR3 region has 14 residues. V gave up 8 bases and J gave up 4 bases, with 18 bases separating them. Germline V gene data show CDR1 as MDHEN and CDR2 as SYDVKM. The PCR employed 60 Vbeta primers together with 13 Jbeta primers. Profiled with immunoSEQ multiplex PCR; TCRdb holds only in-frame clones, not every one. The sample records tens of thousands of clones, about 79% being singletons. The chain carries TRBV28 and TRBJ2-7; possibly TRBD1 for D (6 bases). Sequencing was done on a sample of PBMCs. The receptor was derived from a woman aged 18-29 years in good health and CMV-seronegative. The CDR3 region has the DNA TGTGCCAGCGGGGGAACCCAGGGGATATACGAGCAGTACTTC. Amino acids: CASGGTQGIYEQYF. Together with reference TRBV28 and TRBJ2-7, the CDR3 gives the full variable domain: DVKVTQSSRYLVKRTGEKVFLECVQDMDHENMFWYRQDPGLGLRLIYFSYDVKMKEKGDIPEGYSVSREKKERFSLILESASTNQTSMYLCASGGTQGIYEQYFGPGTRLTVT.